This T cell receptor (beta chain) is from a study of blood T cell repertoires in COVID-19. At the level of the study: Acute-phase and convalescent COVID-19 samples originated in the United States, Italy and Spain. Sources were T cells, B-cell-depleted T cells, or PBMCs; the material itself was cDNA or gDNA.

Authors' data handling: Amplification from reference gene primers served as the basis for estimated nucleated cell counts. Profiled with immunoSEQ multiplex PCR; TCRdb holds only in-frame clones, not every one. V and J calls and clone size are as listed in that table; D and trimming were resolved from the DNA. The repertoire includes about 130,000 clones, approximately 84% of them detected once, and about 13% sits in the top ten. CDR1 and CDR2 from the germline V gene are SGHVS and FNYEAQ. With 1 base removed from V and 2 bases from J, the gap between germline ends came to 9 bases. The CDR3 consists of 15 residues.

The chain uses TRBV7-6 and TRBJ1-3, with D perhaps matching TRBD1 (6 bases). The specimen was peripheral blood. This receptor was taken from a human donor in a cohort sampled during active COVID-19. The CDR3: CASSLVQGPGNTIYF. The CDR3 DNA is TGTGCCAGCAGCTTAGTACAGGGCCCTGGAAACACCATATATTTT.